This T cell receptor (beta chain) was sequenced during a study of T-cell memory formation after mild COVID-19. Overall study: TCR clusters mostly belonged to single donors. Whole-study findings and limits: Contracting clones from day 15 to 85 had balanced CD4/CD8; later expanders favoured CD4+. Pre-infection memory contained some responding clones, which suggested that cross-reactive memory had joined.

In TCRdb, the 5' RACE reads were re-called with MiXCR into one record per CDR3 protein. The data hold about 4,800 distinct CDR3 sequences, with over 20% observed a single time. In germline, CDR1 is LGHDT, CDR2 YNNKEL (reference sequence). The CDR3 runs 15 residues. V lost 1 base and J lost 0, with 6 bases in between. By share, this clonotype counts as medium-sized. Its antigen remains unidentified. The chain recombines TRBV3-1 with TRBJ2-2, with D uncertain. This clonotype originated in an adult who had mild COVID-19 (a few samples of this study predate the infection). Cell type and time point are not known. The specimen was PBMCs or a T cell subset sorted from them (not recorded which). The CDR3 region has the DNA TGTGCCAGCAGCCAAGGCTACGCGAACACCGGGGAGCTGTTTTTT. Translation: CASSQGYANTGELFF. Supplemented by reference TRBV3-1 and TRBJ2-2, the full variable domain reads DTAVSQTPKYLVTQMGNDKSIKCEQNLGHDTMYWYKQDSKKFLKIMFSYNNKELIINETVPNRFSPKSPDKAHLNLHINSLELGDSAVYFCASSQGYANTGELFFGEGSRLTVL.